This T cell receptor (beta chain) was captured in a study of identifying expanded T cells in peripheral blood. Study-wide findings and caveats: Variance in clone template counts between roughly two-week samples significantly increased with total template count across all healthy donors. Differentially abundant clones: roughly 1.2 between replicates, about 15 at around 15 days, around 20 at four.

The assay was immunoSEQ multiplex PCR, and TCRdb's table has in-frame clones only and misses some. This repertoire shows 50,000 to 75,000 clones, about 89% found once; its top ten account for less than 5.5%. Germline lookup yields CDR1 SGDLS and CDR2 YYNGEE. CDR3 length equals 14 residues. V lost 2 bases and J lost 5; bases outside the gene matches: 5. No infections or other immune events were documented during collection. Worth noting for this clone: What it binds is unknown.

This TCR was sampled from a person aged 18 to 69 in good health. The sample was blood. V is TRBV9 and J is TRBJ2-5, with 8 bases fitting TRBD2. DNA for the CDR3: TGTGCCAGCAGCGTGGGCGGGGGGTTGGAGACCCAGTACTTC. Translation gives CASSVGGGLETQYF.